This TCR beta chain was observed in a study of T-cell reconstitution after alpha-beta-depleted transplantation in children. Construction of the TCRbeta library involved unique molecular identifiers. Via MiXCR, TCRdb re-called the PCR reads, giving one row per CDR3 protein. The table lists 600,000 to 700,000 distinct CDR3 sequences, around a sixth of them singletons. V was pared by 7 bases and J by 2 bases, with 14 bases of the junction left unmatched. The CDR3 contains 16 residues. Germline CDR1 is MDHEN and CDR2 is SYDVKM. The sequenced sample was PBMCs from the stem cell graft donor, obtained from the stem cell graft. The TCR comes from a human donor who donated a stem cell graft to a child with acute myeloid leukemia. This rearrangement joins TRBV28 to TRBJ2-7, with 7 bases aligning to TRBD1. CDR3 amino acids: CASTTAKDRVPYEQYV. The CDR3 nucleotides read TGTGCCAGCACAACAGCTAAAGACAGGGTCCCCTACGAGCAGTACGTC.